This TCR beta chain is drawn from a study of T cell responses to AZD1222 COVID-19 vaccine. The table came from immunoSEQ multiplex PCR; TCRdb's copy has only in-frame clones and leaves some out. The sample consists of 80,000 to 100,000 clones, 88% of them appearing once. A remark on this clone: Its specificity is unknown.

Study results and limitations: Regions 160-218 and 743-854 dominated among vaccine-associated CD4 TCRs spanning spike. At baseline, seropositivity was found in only a handful of AZD1222 recipients.

After removal of 4 bases from V and 3 bases from J, the junction contained 13 bases not matched to a gene. The CDR3 length is 18 residues. Germline assignment: CDR1 MNHEY and CDR2 SMNVEV (reference sequence). The J gene is TRBJ2-4, the V gene TRBV27, with 9 bases aligning to TRBD1. The sequenced sample was peripheral blood, obtained on day 0 of AZD1222 vaccination. This receptor was taken from an adult in good health. This chain's CDR3 is CASSSGQGPPMSKNIQYF. The DNA of the CDR3 is TGTGCCAGCAGTTCTGGACAGGGGCCCCCGATGAGCAAAAACATTCAGTACTTC.